The entry that follows covers one T cell receptor beta chain sequence. Its antigen remains unknown. The sample is drawn from a study of T cells expressing NK-cell markers. Points from the study as a whole: The contribution of dominant NKG2C+ clonotypes to CD8+ T cells in about 6 donors was about 1.0-7.0%.

CDR3 size: 15 residues. For each CDR3 protein, TCRdb gives one entry from its re-call of the 5' RACE reads, without DNA. The ten top clones account for around 0.37%, within a sample of some 280,000 distinct CDR3 sequences. The sequencing input was blood T cells: a sorted CD56 or NKG2C T cell subset, CD4+ or CD8+ T cells, or bulk PBMC T cells (not recorded which). This TCR was sampled from a young man in good health. The genes are TRBV12-3 or TRBV12-4 and TRBJ2-1; TCRdb lists TRBD1, though no DNA is available to test this call. The CDR3 reads CASSLVPGLDNEQFF.